This T cell receptor (beta chain) was observed in a study of blood T cell repertoires in COVID-19 (dated by TCRdb to the early 2020s). About the full investigation: Samples from collaborators originated in the United States, Italy and Spain and spanned both the acute and convalescent phases of COVID-19. Subjects who had been exposed to COVID-19, were actively infected with it, or had recovered from it provided the deeply sampled blood TCRbeta repertoires that made up the dataset. The repertoires were made available in a free public database intended to serve as a resource for research on the immune response to SARS-CoV-2. The prospective study material was composed of cDNA or gDNA derived from T cells, B-cell-depleted T cells, or PBMCs. The samples were drawn from the first 160 participants of the ongoing ImmuneRACE study and from 1,254 subjects provided by 6 global collaborators. Sample metadata almost always included a de-identified subject ID, COVID-19 status, age in years and sex. Where available, HLA class I and class II types were taken from metadata supplied by the sample provider and were not determined by assay-based typing.

Enrolling through a virtual design, the prospective study's participants ranged in age from about 18 to 100 years and lived across 20 to 25 United States geographic areas. To assign participants to cohorts, the prospective study relied on clinical history that participants themselves reported in a screening survey and a study questionnaire. Recovered participants in ImmuneRACE Cohort 3 were defined as having two consecutive negative NP/OP PCR tests, clearance from a healthcare professional, or resolution of symptoms. In the prospective study, whole blood, serum and a nasopharyngeal or oropharyngeal swab were collected from each participant by mobile phlebotomists. Prospective study participants could optionally give additional blood draws and questionnaires over a 2-month period. Before DNA extraction, prospective study blood samples were shipped either frozen or at room temperature. For this clone: Its antigen is unknown. Per-base quality was not reported, and no clone a single base away is much larger than it.

V loses 2 bases, J loses 0 bases, and the germline ends lie 10 bases apart. There are 15 amino acids in the CDR3, from cysteine to phenylalanine inclusive. Only the CDR3 DNA stays, 45 bases, in frame from base 1. Based on the germline V gene, the CDR1 and CDR2 sequences are KGHSH and LQKENI. Overall study results and their limits: The amount of clinical and demographic metadata varied by source and participant and was provided uncurated.

The immunoSEQ Assay, a bias-controlled multiplex PCR, was used to amplify TCRbeta CDR3 regions from genomic DNA. The authors' pipeline ran thus. The number of nucleated cells in each sample was estimated by amplification of reference gene primers within the assay. To quantify the absolute abundance of each unique TCRbeta CDR3 rearrangement, sequence reads were collapsed and filtered. For each sample, productive Simpson clonality was calculated as the square root of Simpson's diversity index over productive rearrangements. TCRdb mirrors the immuneACCESS table, restricted to in-frame sequences. Some clones are absent from its copies; in checked studies, under half trace to an unresolved V gene, and the reason for the others is unknown. That table furnishes V, J and clone size, whereas the DNA furnished D and trimming. The sample includes about 430,000 clones, with around 89% observed a single time. The ten top clones hold roughly 1.1% of the sample.

The receptor's source is a man between 25 and 39 years old who had recovered from COVID-19. The sample comprised PBMCs or T cells enriched from blood (not recorded which). The chain is assembled from TRBV18 and TRBJ2-5; TRBD1 is perhaps the D gene, given 6 matching bases. The CDR3 has the sequence CASSPNQGNQETQYF. The base sequence is TGTGCCAGCTCACCAAATCAGGGGAACCAAGAGACCCAGTACTTC.